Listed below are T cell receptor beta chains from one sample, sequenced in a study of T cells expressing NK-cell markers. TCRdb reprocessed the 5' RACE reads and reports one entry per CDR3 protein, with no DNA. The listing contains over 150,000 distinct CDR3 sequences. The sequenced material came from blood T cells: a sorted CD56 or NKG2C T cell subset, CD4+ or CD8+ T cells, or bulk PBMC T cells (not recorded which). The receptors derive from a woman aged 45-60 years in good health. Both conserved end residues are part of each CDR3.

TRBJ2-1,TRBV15,CATSRVIEGEQFF
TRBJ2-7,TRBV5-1,CASSPDPPYEQYF
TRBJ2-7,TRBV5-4,CASSLSRTGQYF
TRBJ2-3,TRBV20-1,CSARDQEGGDTQYF
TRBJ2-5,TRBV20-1,CSATSDRKDTQYF
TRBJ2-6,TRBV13,CASSLGLAVFSGANVLTF
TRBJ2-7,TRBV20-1,CSGRRGDYEQYF
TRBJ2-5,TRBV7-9,CASSLKITGGWEETQYF
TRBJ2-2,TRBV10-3,CAISDFGNANTGELFF
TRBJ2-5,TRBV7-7,CASSRRGAEETQYF
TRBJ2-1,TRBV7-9,CASSHALGIHEQFF
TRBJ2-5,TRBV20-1,CSARDLTGGGETQYF
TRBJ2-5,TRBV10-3,CAILVNYLKETQYF
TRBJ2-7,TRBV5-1,CASSPMGTEQYF
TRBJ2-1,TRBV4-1,CASSPRLAGGDNEQFF
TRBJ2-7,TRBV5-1,CASSLRQGAAYEQYF
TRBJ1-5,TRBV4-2,CASSQDRALQPQHF
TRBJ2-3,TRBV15,CATSRRGISGSTDTQYF
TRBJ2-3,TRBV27,CASSSFSGKSTDTQYF